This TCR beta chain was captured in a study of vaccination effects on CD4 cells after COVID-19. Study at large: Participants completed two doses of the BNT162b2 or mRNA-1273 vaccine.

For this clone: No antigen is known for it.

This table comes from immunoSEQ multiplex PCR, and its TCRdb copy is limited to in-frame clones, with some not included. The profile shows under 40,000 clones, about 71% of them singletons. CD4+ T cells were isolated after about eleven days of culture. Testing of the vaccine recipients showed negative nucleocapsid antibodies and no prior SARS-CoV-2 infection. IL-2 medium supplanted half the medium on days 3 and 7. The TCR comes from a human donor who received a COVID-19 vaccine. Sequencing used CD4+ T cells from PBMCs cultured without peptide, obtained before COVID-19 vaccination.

The chain's CDR3 is CASSYERGYGYTF. The CDR3 DNA reads TGTGCCAGCAGTTACGAGAGGGGGTATGGCTACACCTTC. This rearrangement joins TRBV6-5 to TRBJ1-2, with D maybe TRBD1 (6 bases). The V gene lost 2 bases and the J gene lost 5 bases, with 9 bases spanning the gap. Germline V gene lookup returns CDR1 MNHEY and CDR2 SVGAGI. The CDR3 consists of 13 residues.